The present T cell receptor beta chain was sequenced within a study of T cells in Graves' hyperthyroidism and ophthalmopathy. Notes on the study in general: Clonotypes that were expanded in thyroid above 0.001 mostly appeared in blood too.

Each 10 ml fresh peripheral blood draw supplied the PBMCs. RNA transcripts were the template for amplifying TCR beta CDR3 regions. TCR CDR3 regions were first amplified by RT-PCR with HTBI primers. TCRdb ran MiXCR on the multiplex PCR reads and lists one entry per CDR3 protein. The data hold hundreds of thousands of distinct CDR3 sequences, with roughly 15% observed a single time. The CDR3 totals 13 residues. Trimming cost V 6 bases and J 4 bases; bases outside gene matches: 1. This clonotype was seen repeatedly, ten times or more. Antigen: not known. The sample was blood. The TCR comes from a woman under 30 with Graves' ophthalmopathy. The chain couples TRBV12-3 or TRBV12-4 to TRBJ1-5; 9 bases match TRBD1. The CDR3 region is CASRQGANQPQHF. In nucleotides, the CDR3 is TGTGCCAGCAGACAGGGGGCGAATCAGCCCCAGCATTTT.